This T cell receptor (beta chain) was recorded in a study of T cells after posttransplantation cyclophosphamide. Findings of the study overall: Blood and skin or GI T cell repertoires showed limited TRB overlap. After PTCy, TRB diversity resembled that of CNI/methotrexate controls.

The naive gate required viable CD3+CD4+ or CD3+CD8+ cells with CCR7+CD45RA+CD45RO-CD95-CD27+CD28+ phenotype. This related bone marrow graft donor gave peripheral blood on the day of marrow donation. Libraries were prepared by immunoSEQ multiplex PCR; TCRdb keeps only in-frame clonotypes and omits some of them. The data contain more than 30,000 clones, around nine tenths of them singletons. Trimming removed 1 base from V and 4 bases from J; junction bases left unmatched: 2. CDR1 is MGHDK, CDR2 SYGVNS, per germline. The CDR3 totals 15 residues. Of note for this clone: What it binds is not known.

The receptor was derived from a woman aged 60-75 years in good health, CMV-negative, and a related stem cell transplant donor. This chain joins TRBV25-1 and TRBJ1-3; 9 nucleotides match TRBD1. Sequenced: naive CD4+ T cells sorted from PBMCs. The CDR3 nucleotides are TGTGCCAGCAGTGAATGGACAGGGGTCGGAAACACCATATATTTT. Translated, it gives CASSEWTGVGNTIYF.